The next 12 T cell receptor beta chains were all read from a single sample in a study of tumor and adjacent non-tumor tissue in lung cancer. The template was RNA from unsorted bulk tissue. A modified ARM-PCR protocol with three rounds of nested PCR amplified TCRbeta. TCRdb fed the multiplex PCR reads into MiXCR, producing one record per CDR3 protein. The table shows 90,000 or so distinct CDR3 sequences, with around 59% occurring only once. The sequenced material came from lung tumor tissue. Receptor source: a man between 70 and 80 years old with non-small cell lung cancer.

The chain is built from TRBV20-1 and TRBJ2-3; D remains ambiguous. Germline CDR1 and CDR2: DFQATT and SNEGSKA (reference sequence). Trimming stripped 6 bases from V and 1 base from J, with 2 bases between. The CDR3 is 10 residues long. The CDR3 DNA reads TGCAGTGCGGGCACAGATACGCAGTATTTT. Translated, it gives CSAGTDTQYF.

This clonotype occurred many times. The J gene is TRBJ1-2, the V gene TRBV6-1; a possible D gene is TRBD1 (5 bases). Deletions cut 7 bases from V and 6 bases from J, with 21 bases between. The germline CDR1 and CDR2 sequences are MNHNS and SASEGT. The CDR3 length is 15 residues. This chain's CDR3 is CASIGARTVRDGYTF. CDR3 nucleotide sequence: TGTGCCAGCATCGGGGCGAGGACGGTACGAGATGGCTACACCTTC.

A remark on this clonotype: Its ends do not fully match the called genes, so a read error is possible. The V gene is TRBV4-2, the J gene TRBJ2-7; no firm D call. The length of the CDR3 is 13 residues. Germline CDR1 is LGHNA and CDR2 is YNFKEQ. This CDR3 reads CAGSQDHTYEPYF. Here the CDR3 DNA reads TGTGCCGGCAGCCAAGATCACACTTACGAGCCGTACTTC.

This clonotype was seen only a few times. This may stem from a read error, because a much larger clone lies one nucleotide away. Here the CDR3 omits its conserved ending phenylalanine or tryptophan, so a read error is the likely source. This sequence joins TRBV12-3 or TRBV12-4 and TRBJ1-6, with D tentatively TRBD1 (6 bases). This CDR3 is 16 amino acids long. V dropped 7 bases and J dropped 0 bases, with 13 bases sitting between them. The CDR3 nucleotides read TGTGCCAGCACTTCGAGGGGGAGCTCCTATAATTCACCCCTCCACCTT. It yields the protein CASTSRGSSYNSPLHL.

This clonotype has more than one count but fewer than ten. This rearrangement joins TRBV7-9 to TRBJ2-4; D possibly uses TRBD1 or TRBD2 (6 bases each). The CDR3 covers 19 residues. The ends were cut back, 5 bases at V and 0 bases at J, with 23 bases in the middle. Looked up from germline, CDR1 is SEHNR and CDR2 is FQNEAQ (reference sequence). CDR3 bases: TGTGCCAGCAGCGGGGAGGACAGTTTCGAAGAACTAGCCAAAAACATTCAGTACTTC. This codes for CASSGEDSFEELAKNIQYF.

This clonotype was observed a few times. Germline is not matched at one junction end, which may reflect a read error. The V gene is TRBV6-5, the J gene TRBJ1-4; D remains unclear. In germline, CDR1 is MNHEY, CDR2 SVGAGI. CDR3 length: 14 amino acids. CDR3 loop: CTSSPLETNEKLFF. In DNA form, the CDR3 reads TGTACCAGCAGTCCCCTAGAGACTAATGAAAAACTGTTTTTT.

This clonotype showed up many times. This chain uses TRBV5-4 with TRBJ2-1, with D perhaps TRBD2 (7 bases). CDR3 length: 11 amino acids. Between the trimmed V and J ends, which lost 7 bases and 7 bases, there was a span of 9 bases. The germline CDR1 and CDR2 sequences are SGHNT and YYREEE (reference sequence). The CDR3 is CASGGANEQFF. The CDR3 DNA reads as TGTGCCAGCGGGGGGGCGAATGAGCAGTTCTTC.

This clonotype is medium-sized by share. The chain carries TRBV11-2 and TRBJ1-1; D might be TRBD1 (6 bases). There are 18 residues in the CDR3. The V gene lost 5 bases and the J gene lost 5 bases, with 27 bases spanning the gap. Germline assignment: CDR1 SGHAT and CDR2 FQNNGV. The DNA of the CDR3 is TGTGCCAGCAGCGGGCATCGTGGGACAATCTTTAGGGAGACTGAAGCTTTCTTT. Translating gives CASSGHRGTIFRETEAFF.

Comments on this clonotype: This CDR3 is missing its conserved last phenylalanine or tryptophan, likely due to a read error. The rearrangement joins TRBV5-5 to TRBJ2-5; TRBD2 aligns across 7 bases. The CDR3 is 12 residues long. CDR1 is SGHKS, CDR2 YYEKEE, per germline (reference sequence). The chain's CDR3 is CVSSGSAGAQYL. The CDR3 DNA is TGTGTCAGCAGCGGCTCCGCGGGGGCCCAGTACTTA.

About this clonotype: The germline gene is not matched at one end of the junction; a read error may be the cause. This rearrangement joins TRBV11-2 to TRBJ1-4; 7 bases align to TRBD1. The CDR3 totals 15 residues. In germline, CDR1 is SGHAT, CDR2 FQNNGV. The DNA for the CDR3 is TGTACCAGCAGCTTGGTCGGACAGGTTGGTGAAAGACTGTTTTTT. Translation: CTSSLVGQVGERLFF.

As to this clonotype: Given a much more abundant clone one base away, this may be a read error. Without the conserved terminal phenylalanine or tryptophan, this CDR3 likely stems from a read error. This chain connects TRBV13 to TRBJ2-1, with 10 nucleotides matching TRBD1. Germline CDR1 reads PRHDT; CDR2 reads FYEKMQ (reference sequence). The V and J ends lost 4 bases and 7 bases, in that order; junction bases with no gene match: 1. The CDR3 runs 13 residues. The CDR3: CASSSDRGNEQFL. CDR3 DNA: TGTGCCAGCAGCTCGGACAGGGGGAATGAGCAGTTCTTA.

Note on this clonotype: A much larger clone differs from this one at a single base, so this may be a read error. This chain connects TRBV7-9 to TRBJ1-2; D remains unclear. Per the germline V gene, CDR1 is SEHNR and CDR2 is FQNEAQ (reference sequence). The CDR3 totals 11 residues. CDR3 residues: CTSSLRAGYTF. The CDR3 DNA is TGTACCAGCAGCCTGCGGGCTGGCTACACCTTC.